The text below deals with one T cell receptor beta chain. This sample was included in a study of blood T cell repertoires in COVID-19. Overall study context: The origin of the acute and convalescent COVID-19 samples was the United States, Italy and Spain. In each case, the material was cDNA or gDNA derived from T cells, B-cell-depleted T cells, or PBMCs.

Original methodology: Amplifying reference gene primers gave estimates of nucleated cell counts. Profiling relied on immunoSEQ multiplex PCR, and the TCRdb table lists in-frame clones only, not all of them. The V and J calls and clone size are taken from that table; D and trimming were inferred from the DNA. The data hold approximately 120,000 clones, with less than 90% observed a single time. CDR1 is SGDLS and CDR2 is YYNGEE in the germline V gene. J lost 9 bases, V lost 1 base, and 8 bases had no gene match. This CDR3 spans 17 amino acids. The chain couples TRBV9 to TRBJ2-1; 15 bases are shared with TRBD2. This sequence originates from a woman aged 55-70 years with acute or convalescent COVID-19. Sequenced input: peripheral blood. The CDR3, as DNA: TGTGCCAGCAGCGTATCCGGGACTAGCGGGAGGCTCGGTGAGCAGTTCTTC. This encodes CASSVSGTSGRLGEQFF.